What follows are 26 T cell receptor beta chains derived from one specimen sequenced in a study of blood T cells in healthy people across ages. With a J-beta primer mix and a sample-barcoded 5' primer, a second PCR ran about 7 to 12 cycles. Using its own MiXCR run on the 5' RACE reads, TCRdb lists one record per CDR3 protein. This table holds fewer than 900,000 distinct CDR3 sequences, under 40% found once. The sample consisted of blood. The source is a man aged 18 to 35 in good health.

The chain links TRBV30 to TRBJ1-1, with D hard to call. V was cut by 2 bases and J by 5 bases, with 12 bases left in between. Germline-derived CDR1 and CDR2 are GTSNPN and SVGIG (reference sequence). The CDR3 has 13 amino acids. CDR3 sequence reads: CAWSIGENTEAFF. In DNA form, the CDR3 reads TGTGCCTGGAGTATTGGGGAGAATACTGAAGCTTTCTTT.

In its sample, this clonotype was seen a few times. This chain links TRBV5-1 with TRBJ2-4; D may be TRBD1 or TRBD2 (5 bases each). Trimming shortened V by 0 bases and J by 3 bases, and 10 bases separated the two germline ends. The CDR3 spans 15 residues. The germline gives CDR1 SGHRS, CDR2 YFSETQ. The chain's CDR3 is CASSLGGEGKNIQYF. CDR3 nucleotides: TGCGCCAGCAGCTTGGGAGGGGAAGGCAAAAACATTCAGTACTTC. Drawing the rest from reference TRBV5-1 and TRBJ2-4, the complete variable domain is KAGVTQTPRYLIKTRGQQVTLSCSPISGHRSVSWYQQTPGQGLQFLFEYFSETQRNKGNFPGRFSGRQFSNSRSEMNVSTLELGDSALYLCASSLGGEGKNIQYFGAGTRLSVL.

The table lists this clonotype with a few counts. The chain carries TRBV20-1 and TRBJ2-5; D is perhaps TRBD1 (6 bases). Between the trimmed V and J ends, which lost 3 bases and 11 bases, there was a span of 22 bases. CDR3 size: 14 residues. CDR1 is DFQATT, CDR2 SNEGSKA, per germline (reference sequence). CDR3 in amino acids: CSASKAGASNEQYF. Written as DNA, the CDR3 is TGCAGTGCTAGTAAGGCAGGGGCTAGTAATGAGCAGTACTTC.

This sequence joins TRBV12-3 or TRBV12-4 and TRBJ2-7; 10 nucleotides match TRBD2. CDR3 length: 14 amino acids. The V gene end was trimmed by 7 bases and the J gene end by 7 bases; junction bases not matched to a gene: 10. Written as DNA, the CDR3 is TGTGCCAGCACCCTAGCGGGGGAGGGGGATGAGCAGTACTTC. It yields the protein CASTLAGEGDEQYF.

This chain connects TRBV6-2 or TRBV6-3 to TRBJ1-2, with D perhaps matching TRBD1 (5 bases). The CDR3 spans 14 residues. Trimming left V 8 bases short and J 2 bases short, with 15 bases between. Germline V lookup: CDR1 MNHEY, CDR2 SVGEGT. The CDR3: CASGMRGKNYGYTF. CDR3 sequence (DNA): TGTGCCAGCGGGATGCGGGGCAAGAACTATGGCTACACCTTC.

CDR3 in DNA: TGCGCCAGCAGCTTGGCCTGGGGAAATGAGCAGTACTTC. Translated: CASSLAWGNEQYF. The chain combines TRBV5-1 with TRBJ2-5; the D is unclear. Germline CDR1 SGHRS, CDR2 YFSETQ. V was clipped by 0 bases and J by 11 bases, with 14 bases between them. The CDR3 is made up of 13 amino acids.

The chain joins TRBV12-3 or TRBV12-4 to TRBJ2-1, with TRBD2 matching over 9 bases. The J segment lost 3 bases and the V segment lost 2 bases, leaving 11 bases of the junction unmatched. The CDR3 contains 18 residues. This chain's CDR3 is CASSLYSEARGGYNEQFF. CDR3 nucleotides: TGTGCCAGCAGTTTATACTCAGAGGCGCGGGGGGGCTACAATGAGCAGTTCTTC.

The chain has TRBV4-3 and TRBJ2-4; maybe TRBD2 (7 bases). V dropped 0 bases and J dropped 0 bases, with 12 bases sitting between them. Germline lookup yields CDR1 LGHNA and CDR2 YSLEER. The CDR3 covers 17 residues. Here the CDR3 reads CASSQDWGGLAKNIQYF. CDR3 in DNA: TGCGCCAGCAGCCAAGATTGGGGGGGCCTAGCCAAAAACATTCAGTACTTC.

This clonotype has only one observation. The chain uses TRBV10-3 and TRBJ2-3, with 12 bases aligning to TRBD2. The CDR3 has 15 amino acids. The ends lost 6 bases at V and 2 bases at J; junction bases unmatched: 3. From germline, CDR1 is ENHRY and CDR2 SYGVKD. The CDR3 is CAIRTSGGYTDTQYF. CDR3 bases: TGTGCCATCAGGACTAGCGGGGGTTACACAGATACGCAGTATTTT.

The CDR3 here is CASSYISGTTDTQYF. For the CDR3, the DNA is TGTGCCAGCAGTTACATAAGCGGGACCACAGATACGCAGTATTTT. The chain couples TRBV6-2 or TRBV6-3 to TRBJ2-3, with 7 nucleotides matching TRBD2. The CDR3 length is 15 residues. Trimming took 2 bases from V and 2 from J; bases not matched to a gene: 4. Germline V gene lookup returns CDR1 MNHEY and CDR2 SVGEGT.

This clonotype was seen a few times. The chain combines TRBV20-1 with TRBJ1-1, with unresolved D. V was cut by 0 bases and J by 8 bases, with 7 bases left in between. Germline V lookup: CDR1 DFQATT, CDR2 SNEGSKA (reference sequence). The CDR3 loop spans 11 amino acids. CDR3 loop: CSARDQREAFF. In nucleotides, the CDR3 is TGCAGTGCTAGAGATCAAAGGGAAGCTTTCTTT.

This clonotype was counted a few times. This sequence joins TRBV5-1 and TRBJ2-4; D uncertain. The end of the DNA is better explained by TRBJ2-7, so the J call may be wrong. CDR3 size: 14 residues. Germline assignment: CDR1 SGHRS and CDR2 YFSETQ. DNA for the CDR3: TGCGCCAGCAGCTACCGACCCGACGGGTACGAGCAGTACTTC. Translation: CASSYRPDGYEQYF.

Details on this clonotype: A much larger clone lies a single base off, so this may be a read error. The chain couples TRBV7-9 to TRBJ2-1; TRBD2 matches at 9 bases. V lost 3 bases and J lost 9; bases outside the gene matches: 6. Germline V gene sequence: CDR1 SEHNR, CDR2 FQNEAQ (reference sequence). There are 14 residues in the CDR3. The chain's CDR3 is CASSFSGGRSEQFF. CDR3 sequence (DNA): TGTGCCAGCAGCTTCAGCGGGGGGCGTAGTGAGCAGTTCTTC.

This chain connects TRBV20-1 to TRBJ2-1; 11 positions match TRBD2. The CDR3 covers 15 residues. The J segment lost 0 bases and the V segment lost 7 bases, leaving 5 bases of the junction unmatched. From germline, CDR1 is DFQATT and CDR2 SNEGSKA (reference sequence). This CDR3 is CSVIAGGTSYNEQFF. CDR3 sequence (DNA): TGCAGTGTAATAGCGGGGGGGACCTCCTACAATGAGCAGTTCTTC.

This clonotype was counted only a few times. The chain recombines TRBV12-5 with TRBJ2-1, with D maybe TRBD1 (5 bases). The V end was cut by 0 bases, the J end by 5 bases, with 14 bases between. Germline V gene lookup returns CDR1 LGHNT and CDR2 FRNRAP. The CDR3 has 16 amino acids. CDR3 in amino acids: CASGLVLGRQNNEQFF. CDR3 bases: TGTGCTAGTGGTTTGGTACTCGGTAGACAGAACAATGAGCAGTTCTTC.

The chain employs TRBV10-1 and TRBJ2-1; D perhaps matches TRBD2 (5 bases). The ends were cut back, 3 bases at V and 6 bases at J, with 15 bases in the middle. CDR1 is WNHNN and CDR2 is SYGVQD in the germline V gene (reference sequence). The CDR3 totals 15 residues. The CDR3 protein is CASSDVEGWGNEQFF. CDR3 nucleotides: TGCGCCAGCAGTGATGTAGAGGGTTGGGGCAATGAGCAGTTCTTC.

Concerning this clonotype itself: The junction and the germline gene differ at one end; a read error may be behind it. The chain joins TRBV7-2 to TRBJ2-2; possibly TRBD1 for D (5 bases). CDR1 is SGHTA and CDR2 is FQGNSA in the germline V gene. This CDR3 spans 15 amino acids. CDR3 in amino acids: CAGSSLQGNTGELFF. In nucleotides, the CDR3 is TGTGCCGGCAGCTCGCTCCAGGGGAACACCGGGGAGCTGTTTTTT.

The chain has TRBV3-1 and TRBJ1-1, with TRBD1 as a possible D gene (6 bases). The CDR3 contains 13 residues. V lost 6 bases and J 1 base, leaving 9 bases between the germline ends. CDR1 and CDR2 from the germline V gene are LGHDT and YNNKEL (reference sequence). DNA of the CDR3: TGTGCCAGCAGATGGGACAAGAACACTGAAGCTTTCTTT. Residues: CASRWDKNTEAFF.

This clonotype was observed many times. The V call is TRBV29-1, the J call TRBJ2-5, with 8 bases identical to TRBD1. V shed 7 bases, J shed 5 bases, and the junction held 6 bases outside the gene matches. The germline V gene has CDR1 SQVTM and CDR2 ANQGSEA. This CDR3 has 12 residues. The CDR3 coding sequence is TGCAGCGGAGGACAGGGTTGGGAGACCCAGTACTTC. It codes for CSGGQGWETQYF. Supplemented by reference TRBV29-1 and TRBJ2-5, the full variable domain reads SAVISQKPSRDICQRGTSLTIQCQVDSQVTMMFWYRQQPGQSLTLIATANQGSEATYESGFVIDKFPISRPNLTFSTLTVSNMSPEDSSIYLCSGGQGWETQYFGPGTRLLVL.

The J gene is TRBJ1-6, the V gene TRBV2; D is undetermined. CDR1 and CDR2 from the germline V gene are SNHLY and FYNNEI. V lost 5 bases, J lost 5 bases, and 13 bases lay in between. The CDR3 is made up of 15 amino acids. The CDR3 DNA is TGTGCCAGCAGTCCCCGGGAAGGGCATAATTCACCCCTCCACTTT. Translating it yields CASSPREGHNSPLHF.

The chain recombines TRBV20-1 with TRBJ2-1; D gene uncertain. Per germline, CDR1 DFQATT and CDR2 SNEGSKA (reference sequence). The V end lost 5 bases, the J end lost 6 bases, and 11 bases lay between the germline ends. The length of the CDR3 is 12 residues. CDR3 protein: CSAALNPNEQFF. The CDR3 DNA reads as TGCAGTGCTGCATTAAACCCCAATGAGCAGTTCTTC.

This clonotype was recorded once. DNA for the CDR3: TGTGCCAGCAGCTCCCTGGGACAGGGGGCCCATGAGCAGTTCTTC. This translates into CASSSLGQGAHEQFF. The chain uses TRBV7-3 and TRBJ2-1, with 12 bases lining up with TRBD1. The CDR3 is made up of 15 amino acids. Per the germline V gene, CDR1 is SGHTA and CDR2 is FQGTGA. V lost 4 bases, J lost 8 bases, and 6 bases stayed unmatched.

This clonotype was counted only a few times. The chain joins TRBV4-2 to TRBJ2-1; 9 bases fit TRBD1. Germline CDR1 reads LGHNA; CDR2 reads YNFKEQ. CDR3 length: 17 amino acids. The V gene end was trimmed by 4 bases and the J gene end by 1 base; junction bases not matched to a gene: 8. The CDR3 loop reads CASSPLLDRGSYNEQFF. The CDR3 region has the DNA TGTGCCAGCAGCCCCCTGCTGGACAGGGGTTCCTACAATGAGCAGTTCTTC.

Comments on this clonotype: The junction differs from germline at one of its ends, possibly a read error. V gene TRBV2 combines with J gene TRBJ1-6, with D possibly being TRBD1 (6 bases). Germline V gene data show CDR1 as SNHLY and CDR2 as FYNNEI. This CDR3 contains 18 residues. This chain's CDR3 is CASSWSGAKSSYNSLLHF. CDR3 DNA sequence: TGTGCCAGCAGTTGGTCAGGGGCCAAGAGCTCCTATAATTCACTCCTCCACTTT.

This clonotype was counted a few times. The V gene is TRBV5-1, the J gene TRBJ1-4, with a weak D call TRBD1 (5 bases). CDR1 is SGHRS and CDR2 is YFSETQ in the germline V gene. This CDR3 has 16 amino acids. The ends were cut back, 4 bases at V and 3 bases at J, with 16 bases in the middle. This CDR3 is CASSGSLGESNEKLFF. The CDR3 DNA reads as TGCGCCAGCAGCGGCTCTTTGGGGGAGTCTAATGAAAAACTGTTTTTT.

Remarks on this clonotype: One junction end disagrees with the germline gene, perhaps due to a read error. The gene calls are TRBV7-2 and TRBJ2-4, with 10 nucleotides matching TRBD2. The CDR3 is 13 residues long. Germline-derived CDR1 and CDR2 are SGHTA and FQGNSA. The CDR3 spells CASSPPTSGENFF. The CDR3 bases are TGTGCCAGCAGCCCCCCAACTAGCGGGGAAAACTTCTTC.